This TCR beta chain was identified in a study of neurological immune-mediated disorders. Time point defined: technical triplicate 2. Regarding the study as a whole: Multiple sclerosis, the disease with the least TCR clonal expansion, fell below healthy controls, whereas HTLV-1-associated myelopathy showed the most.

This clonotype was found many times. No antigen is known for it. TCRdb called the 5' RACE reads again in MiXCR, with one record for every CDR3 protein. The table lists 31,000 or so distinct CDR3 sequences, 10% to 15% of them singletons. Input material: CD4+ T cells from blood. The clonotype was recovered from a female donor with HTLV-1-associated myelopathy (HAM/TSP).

The CDR3 here is CASSQDQGGLNTGELFF. CDR3 bases: TGCGCCAGCAGCCAAGATCAAGGGGGACTGAACACCGGGGAGCTGTTTTTT. This rearrangement joins TRBV4-3 to TRBJ2-2; D may correspond to TRBD1 or TRBD2 (6 bases each). There are 17 residues in the CDR3. Germline lookup yields CDR1 LGHNA and CDR2 YSLEER. Deletions cut 0 bases from V and 1 base from J, with 12 bases between.